The clone carrying this T cell receptor beta chain was seen only a few times. The antigen is undetermined. This record belongs to a study of cytomegalovirus exposure and HLA in healthy donors. Study results and caveats: In a later analysis, DRB1 alleles had the most associated TCRs; HLA-C alleles the fewest. Later work found most CMV-associated TCR beta chains apparently HLA-restricted. Per published reports, the classifier diagnosed cytomegalovirus status with high specificity and sensitivity. For TCR beta chains, V- and J-gene trimming was later linked to a missense DCLRE1C variant.

The trim removed 6 bases at V and 5 bases at J, leaving 2 bases unmatched. The length of the CDR3 is 12 residues. CDR1 and CDR2 from the germline V gene are MNHEY and SVGAGI. PCR involved 60 Vbeta and 13 Jbeta primers. TCRdb's copy holds only in-frame clones and misses some; the assay was immunoSEQ multiplex PCR. This sample has around 300,000 clones; roughly 89% occur once, and the top ten carry roughly 2%. The receptor was derived from a woman aged 18-29 years in good health and CMV-seronegative. The J gene is TRBJ1-1, the V gene TRBV6-5, with TRBD1 matching 8 bases. The sequencing sample was made of PBMCs. CDR3 region: CASSRQGTEAFF. As DNA, the CDR3 is TGTGCCAGCAGCCGACAGGGGACTGAAGCTTTCTTT.